This entry is about one TCR beta chain. Antigen: not known. The source of the sample is a study of cytomegalovirus exposure and HLA in healthy donors. Points from the study as a whole: Presence/absence comparisons presumed near-even sequencing depth among donors.

PCR primers comprised 60 Vbeta and 13 Jbeta primers. TCRdb's table, derived via immunoSEQ multiplex PCR, lists solely in-frame clones and lacks some. The repertoire holds over 150,000 clones, with roughly 80% as singletons. The CDR3 covers 15 residues. CDR1 and CDR2 (germline): SGHRS, YFSETQ. The J segment lost 6 bases and the V segment lost 5 bases, leaving 9 bases of the junction unmatched. The sequenced sample consisted of PBMCs. This receptor was identified in a man aged 30-40 years in good health and CMV-seronegative. The chain employs TRBV5-1 and TRBJ2-1; 9 bases line up with TRBD2. CDR3 in DNA: TGCGCCAGCAGGGACGCGGGAGGGCCGGTCAATGAGCAGTTCTTC. This codes for CASRDAGGPVNEQFF.